This T cell receptor (beta chain) was found in a study of cytomegalovirus exposure and HLA in healthy donors. Study-wide results and caveats: Reports showed the classifier diagnosing cytomegalovirus status with high specificity and sensitivity. Cytomegalovirus-associated TCR beta chains were listed, numbering roughly 150. Most TCR sequences were rare, but some public TCRs occurred in many donors.

Only in-frame clones appear in the TCRdb table, and some are missing; sequencing was by immunoSEQ multiplex PCR. The sample lists 65,000 or so clones; around 90% were seen once. Details on this clone: Its antigen is not known.

V was clipped by 8 bases and J by 4 bases; unmatched bases: 10. The CDR3 length is 14 residues. The germline V gene encodes CDR1 MDHEN and CDR2 SYDVKM. The source of this sequence is a woman aged 18-30 years in good health and CMV-seronegative. Sequencing input: PBMCs. The chain is built from TRBV28 and TRBJ1-2, with 7 bases lining up with TRBD1. CDR3 sequence reads: CASRLQGTFYGYTF. The CDR3 coding sequence is TGTGCCAGCCGGTTACAGGGGACGTTCTATGGCTACACCTTC.